This entry features one T cell receptor beta chain sequence. Its target is unknown. This record belongs to a study of type 1 regulatory T cells. Study-level information: T-allo10 is a Tr1-enriched, alloantigen-specific CD4 T cell product made in vitro.

V dropped 4 bases and J dropped 3 bases, with 4 bases sitting between them. CDR1 is SGHDT, CDR2 YYEEEE, per germline. This CDR3 region has 11 residues. One entry per CDR3 protein, called by TCRdb with MiXCR from the reads. Of around 65,000 distinct CDR3 sequences listed, more than 45% were seen once; the top ten hold approximately 2%. Sample: cultured non-Tr1 T cells, either the whole culture or a sorted T cell fraction (not recorded which). The V gene is TRBV5-6, the J gene TRBJ2-5; D uncertain. The receptor was isolated from a human donor in good health. CDR3 nucleotides: TGTGCCAGCAGCCGCGAAGAGACCCAGTACTTC. Translating it yields CASSREETQYF.